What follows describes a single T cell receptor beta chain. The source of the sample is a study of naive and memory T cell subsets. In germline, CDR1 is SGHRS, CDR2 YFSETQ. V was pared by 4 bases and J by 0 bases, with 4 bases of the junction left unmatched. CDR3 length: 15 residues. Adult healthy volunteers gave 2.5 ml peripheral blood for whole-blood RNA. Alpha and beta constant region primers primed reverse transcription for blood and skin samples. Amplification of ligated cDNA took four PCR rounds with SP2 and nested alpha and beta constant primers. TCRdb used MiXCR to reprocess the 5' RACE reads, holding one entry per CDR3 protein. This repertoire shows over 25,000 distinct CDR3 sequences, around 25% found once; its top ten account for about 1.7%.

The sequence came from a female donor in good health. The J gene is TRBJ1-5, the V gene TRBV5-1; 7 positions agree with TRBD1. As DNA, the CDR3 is TGCGCCAGCAGCCAGGGGGTGGGTAGCAATCAGCCCCAGCATTTT. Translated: CASSQGVGSNQPQHF.